This passage covers 14 T cell receptor beta chains from one sample sequenced in a study of CD8 T cells in ankylosing spondylitis. Via MiXCR, TCRdb re-called the 5' RACE reads, giving one row per CDR3 protein. The table includes hundreds of thousands of distinct CDR3 sequences, around 25% detected once. Sequencing was carried out using blood, either unsorted or a sorted T cell fraction (not recorded which). These receptors originate from a male donor with ankylosing spondylitis or in good health (not recorded which).

This clonotype was counted a few times. CDR3 in amino acids: CATSDEAGGPYNEQFF. CDR3 nucleotides: TGTGCCACCAGTGATGAGGCGGGAGGTCCCTACAATGAGCAGTTCTTC. The chain joins TRBV24-1 to TRBJ2-1; 8 bases line up with TRBD2. CDR3 length equals 16 residues. Germline CDR1 KGHDR, CDR2 SFDVKD. Trimming at V came to 3 bases and at J to 2 bases, leaving 5 bases not matched to a gene.

V is TRBV3-1 and J is TRBJ1-4; no clear D. Per the germline V gene, CDR1 is LGHDT and CDR2 is YNNKEL (reference sequence). V lost 0 bases, J lost 0 bases, and 20 bases lay in between. The CDR3 contains 20 residues. The CDR3 DNA sequence: TGTGCCAGCAGCCAAGATCGTGCGGGCGGGCGGAATGCAACTAATGAAAAACTGTTTTTT. Its translation is CASSQDRAGGRNATNEKLFF.

The CDR3 sequence is CATSISGTVSREQYF. The CDR3 DNA reads TGTGCCACCAGCATATCCGGGACAGTGTCGAGGGAGCAGTACTTC. V usage is TRBV15 and J usage is TRBJ2-7, with 7 bases identical to TRBD1. With V trimmed by 4 bases and J by 7 bases, 13 bases remained unmatched. Germline lookup yields CDR1 LNHNV and CDR2 YYDKDF (reference sequence). This CDR3 has 15 residues.

The chain employs TRBV29-1 and TRBJ2-2; D uncertain. CDR1 and CDR2 from the germline V gene are SQVTM and ANQGSEA. The V gene lost 6 bases and the J gene lost 2 bases, with 13 bases spanning the gap. The CDR3 contains 14 residues. CDR3 protein: CSVYGRTNTGELFF. CDR3 nucleotides: TGCAGCGTCTACGGCCGCACTAACACCGGGGAGCTGTTTTTT.

V gene TRBV20-1 combines with J gene TRBJ2-7; TRBD1 aligns across 9 bases. The length of the CDR3 is 14 residues. The germline V gene has CDR1 DFQATT and CDR2 SNEGSKA (reference sequence). The V segment lost 2 bases and the J segment 4 bases; nucleotides outside the gene matches: 6. The CDR3 protein is CSARTPGQGYEQYF. CDR3 nucleotides: TGCAGTGCTAGAACACCGGGACAGGGTTACGAGCAGTACTTC.

The chain links TRBV20-1 to TRBJ2-3; D gene unclear. This CDR3 contains 13 residues. Trimming cost V 3 bases and J 1 base, with 8 bases left between them. Germline CDR1 and CDR2: DFQATT and SNEGSKA (reference sequence). For the CDR3, the DNA is TGCAGTGCTAGCGTTAAGGGCACAGATACGCAGTATTTT. Translation: CSASVKGTDTQYF.

There are many counts of this clonotype. The chain carries TRBV12-3 or TRBV12-4 and TRBJ2-7, with 10 nucleotides matching TRBD1. The CDR3 spans 14 residues. J lost 6 bases, V lost 3 bases, and 5 bases had no gene match. CDR3 sequence (DNA): TGTGCCAGCAGTTTCTTGGACAGGGGGATCGAGCAGTACTTC. Its translation: CASSFLDRGIEQYF.

This chain joins TRBV7-2 and TRBJ2-3, with 9 bases that match TRBD2. J gave up 4 bases and V 3 bases, and 2 bases lay outside the gene matches. The CDR3 is made up of 14 amino acids. Germline CDR1 and CDR2: SGHTA and FQGNSA. CDR3 in amino acids: CASSFSGSSDTQYF. The CDR3 coding sequence is TGTGCCAGCAGCTTTAGCGGGAGTTCAGATACGCAGTATTTT.

J is TRBJ1-5 and V is TRBV12-3 or TRBV12-4; D remains ambiguous. V shed 5 bases and J shed 4 bases, with 9 bases lying between them. CDR3 size: 13 residues. The CDR3 DNA is TGTGCCAGCAGTGCTAATGAGAATCAGCCCCAGCATTTT. This sequence encodes CASSANENQPQHF.

The table lists this clonotype with many counts. V gene TRBV7-8 combines with J gene TRBJ1-1; the D gene is possibly TRBD1 (6 bases). CDR3 size: 13 residues. CDR1 and CDR2 from the germline V gene are SGHVS and FQNEAQ. V was clipped by 1 base and J by 6 bases, with 9 bases between them. The CDR3 here is CASSLGGQPEAFF. The CDR3 DNA is TGTGCCAGCAGCTTAGGTGGACAGCCTGAAGCTTTCTTT.

This chain links TRBV27 with TRBJ1-1, with D possibly being TRBD1 (6 bases). V lost 7 bases, J lost 3 bases, and 21 bases lay in between. The V gene's germline CDR1 is MNHEY and CDR2 SMNVEV (reference sequence). The CDR3 covers 16 residues. CDR3 amino acids: CASNRNLQGWDTEAFF. The CDR3 bases are TGTGCCAGCAACCGAAATCTCCAGGGGTGGGACACTGAAGCTTTCTTT.

This clonotype was observed many times. The chain combines TRBV5-1 with TRBJ1-2, with 7 bases aligning to TRBD1. The CDR3 runs to 15 residues. Germline CDR1 is SGHRS and CDR2 is YFSETQ. The trim removed 2 bases at V and 8 bases at J, leaving 12 bases unmatched. The CDR3 protein is CASSLQPEQGWGYTF. CDR3 DNA: TGCGCCAGCAGCTTACAACCAGAACAGGGGTGGGGCTACACCTTC.

The chain links TRBV5-8 to TRBJ2-3; D might be TRBD1 (6 bases). Trimming shortened V by 8 bases and J by 1 base, and 8 bases separated the two germline ends. Germline CDR1 and CDR2: SGHTS and YDEGEE. CDR3 length: 12 amino acids. The CDR3 protein is CARGTRTDTQYF. Written as DNA, the CDR3 is TGTGCCAGAGGGACACGCACAGATACGCAGTATTTT.

In DNA form, the CDR3 reads TGCGCCAGCAGCCAACAAGGGACAGGGAACACCGGGGAGCTGTTTTTT. It specifies CASSQQGTGNTGELFF. This rearrangement joins TRBV4-1 to TRBJ2-2, with TRBD1 matching 8 bases. V gave up 2 bases and J gave up 1 base; unmatched junction bases: 3. The CDR3 is 16 residues long. CDR1 is MGHRA, CDR2 YSYEKL, per germline.